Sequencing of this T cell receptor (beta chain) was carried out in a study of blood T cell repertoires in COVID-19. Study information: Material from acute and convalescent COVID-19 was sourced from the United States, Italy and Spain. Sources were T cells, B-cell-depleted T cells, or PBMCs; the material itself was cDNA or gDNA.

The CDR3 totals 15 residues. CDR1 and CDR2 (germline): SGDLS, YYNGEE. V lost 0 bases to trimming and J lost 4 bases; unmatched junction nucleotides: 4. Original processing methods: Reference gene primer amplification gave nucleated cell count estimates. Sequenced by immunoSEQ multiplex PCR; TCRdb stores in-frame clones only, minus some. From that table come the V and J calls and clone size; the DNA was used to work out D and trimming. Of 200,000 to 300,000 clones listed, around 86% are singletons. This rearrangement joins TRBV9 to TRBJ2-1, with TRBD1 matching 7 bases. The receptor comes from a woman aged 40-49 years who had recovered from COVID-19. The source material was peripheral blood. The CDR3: CASSVAGGSYNEQFF. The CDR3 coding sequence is TGTGCCAGCAGCGTAGCAGGGGGTAGTTACAATGAGCAGTTCTTC.